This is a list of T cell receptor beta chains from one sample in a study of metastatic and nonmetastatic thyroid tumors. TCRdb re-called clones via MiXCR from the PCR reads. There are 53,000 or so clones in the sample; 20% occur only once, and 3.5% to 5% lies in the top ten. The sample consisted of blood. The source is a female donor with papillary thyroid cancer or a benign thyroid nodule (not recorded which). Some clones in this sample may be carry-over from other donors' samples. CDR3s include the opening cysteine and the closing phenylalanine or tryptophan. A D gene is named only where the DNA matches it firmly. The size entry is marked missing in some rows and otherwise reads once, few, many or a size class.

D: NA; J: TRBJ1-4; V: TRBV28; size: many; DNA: TGTGCCAGCAGTTTTGAAAGACTAGCTAATGAAAAACTGTTTTTT; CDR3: CASSFERLANEKLFF
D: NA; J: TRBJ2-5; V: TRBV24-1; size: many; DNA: TGTGCCACCGCCGGGTCCCCAGGGGAGACCCAGTACTTC; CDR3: CATAGSPGETQYF
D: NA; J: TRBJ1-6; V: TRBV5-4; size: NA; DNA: TGTGCCAGCAGCTTGGACCGGAATAATTCACCCCTCCACTTT; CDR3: CASSLDRNNSPLHF
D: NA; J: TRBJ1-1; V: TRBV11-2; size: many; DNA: TGTGCCAGCAGCTCCCAGTCAGGGTGGTTAAGGACTGAAGCTTTCTTT; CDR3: CASSSQSGWLRTEAFF
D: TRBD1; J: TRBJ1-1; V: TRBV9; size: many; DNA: TGTGCCAGCAGCGCCCGGGAGACAGGGAAGAGGGAAGCTTTCTTT; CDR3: CASSARETGKREAFF
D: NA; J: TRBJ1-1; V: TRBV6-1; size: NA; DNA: TGTGCCAGCAGCGGTCAGGGGTGGGCTGCTTTCTTT; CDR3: CASSGQGWAAFF
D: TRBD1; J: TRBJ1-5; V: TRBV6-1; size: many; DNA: TGTGCCAGCAGTAGGGGGCCCCATCAGCCCCAGCATTTT; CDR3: CASSRGPHQPQHF
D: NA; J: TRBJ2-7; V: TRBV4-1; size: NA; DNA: TGCGCCAGCAGCCAAGGGGTGGGCAGGGGTCTGTCCTACGAGCAGTACTTC; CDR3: CASSQGVGRGLSYEQYF
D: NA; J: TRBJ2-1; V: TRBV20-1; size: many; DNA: TGCAGTGCTTTATACAATGAGCAGTTCTTC; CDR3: CSALYNEQFF
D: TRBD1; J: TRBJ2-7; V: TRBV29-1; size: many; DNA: TGCAGCGCTGGGAGACAGGGTTCCTACGAGCAGTACTTC; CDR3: CSAGRQGSYEQYF
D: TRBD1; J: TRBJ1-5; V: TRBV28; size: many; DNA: TGTGCCAGCAGTTTAGGGACAGGGTATCAGCCCCAGCATTTT; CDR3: CASSLGTGYQPQHF
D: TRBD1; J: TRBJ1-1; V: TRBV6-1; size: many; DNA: TGTGCCAGCGGAACCGGGACAGGGGGGGCTGAAGCTTTCTTT; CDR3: CASGTGTGGAEAFF
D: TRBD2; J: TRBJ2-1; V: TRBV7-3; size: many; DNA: TGTGCCAGCAGCTCCGGGACTAGTAATGAGCAGTTCTTC; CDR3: CASSSGTSNEQFF
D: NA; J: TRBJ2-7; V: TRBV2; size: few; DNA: TGTGCCAGCAGCGAAGGGACGGTAGCTCCCGCCGAGCAGTACTTC; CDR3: CASSEGTVAPAEQYF
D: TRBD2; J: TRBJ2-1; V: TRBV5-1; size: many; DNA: TGCGCCAGCAGCCCTGGTAGCGGGAGCTCCTACAATGAGCAGTTCTTC; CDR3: CASSPGSGSSYNEQFF
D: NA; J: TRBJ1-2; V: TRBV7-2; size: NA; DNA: TGTGCCAGCAGCTTAGACATACGGGATAACTATGGCTACACCTTC; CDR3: CASSLDIRDNYGYTF
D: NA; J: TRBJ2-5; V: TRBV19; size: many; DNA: TGTGCCAGTAACCGCCGAGTCCAGGGGGAGACCCAGTACTTC; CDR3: CASNRRVQGETQYF
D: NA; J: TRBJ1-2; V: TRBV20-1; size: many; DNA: TGCAGTGCTAGTGAATTCAACAGTAACTATGGCTACACCTTC; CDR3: CSASEFNSNYGYTF
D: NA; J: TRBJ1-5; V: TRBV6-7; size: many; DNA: TGTGCCCCTGACCGGAATCAGCCCCAGCATTTT; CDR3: CAPDRNQPQHF
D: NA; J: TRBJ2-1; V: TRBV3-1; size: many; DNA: TGTGCCAGCAGCCAAGTCCACAATGAGCAGTTCTTC; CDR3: CASSQVHNEQFF
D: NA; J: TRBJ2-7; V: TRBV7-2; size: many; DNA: TGTGCCAGCAGCTTAATTGTGGGATACGAGCAGTACTTC; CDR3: CASSLIVGYEQYF
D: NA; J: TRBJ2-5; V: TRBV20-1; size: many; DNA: TGCAGTGCTAGAGATCCGGACAGACAAGAGACCCAGTACTTC; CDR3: CSARDPDRQETQYF
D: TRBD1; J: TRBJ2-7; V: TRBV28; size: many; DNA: TGTGCCAGCAGTTTATGGGGGACAGTATATTACGAGCAGTACTTC; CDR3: CASSLWGTVYYEQYF
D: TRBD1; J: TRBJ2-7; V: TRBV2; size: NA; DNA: TGTGCCAGCAGTGACTTTGAGACAGGGGCCTACGAGCACTACTTC; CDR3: CASSDFETGAYEHYF
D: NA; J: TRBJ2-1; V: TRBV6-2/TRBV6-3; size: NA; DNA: TGTGCCAGCGGACCCAGCTCCTACAATGAGCAGTTCTTC; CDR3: CASGPSSYNEQFF
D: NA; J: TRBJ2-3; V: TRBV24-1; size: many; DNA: TGTGCCACCCGGCGGGGCACAGATACGCAGTATTTT; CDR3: CATRRGTDTQYF